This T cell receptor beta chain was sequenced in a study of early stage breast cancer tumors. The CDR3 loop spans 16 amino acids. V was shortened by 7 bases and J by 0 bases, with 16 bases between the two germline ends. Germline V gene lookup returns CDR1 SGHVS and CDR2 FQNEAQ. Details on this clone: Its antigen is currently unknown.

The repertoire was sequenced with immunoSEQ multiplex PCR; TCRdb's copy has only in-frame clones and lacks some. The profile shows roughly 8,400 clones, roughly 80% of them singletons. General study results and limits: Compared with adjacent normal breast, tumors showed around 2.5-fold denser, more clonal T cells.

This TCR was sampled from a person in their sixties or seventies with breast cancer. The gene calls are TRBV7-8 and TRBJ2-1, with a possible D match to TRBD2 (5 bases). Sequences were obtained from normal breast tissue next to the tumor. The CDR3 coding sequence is TGTGCCAGCACCAAAAACGGAGGCAGCTCCTACAATGAGCAGTTCTTC. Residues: CASTKNGGSSYNEQFF.